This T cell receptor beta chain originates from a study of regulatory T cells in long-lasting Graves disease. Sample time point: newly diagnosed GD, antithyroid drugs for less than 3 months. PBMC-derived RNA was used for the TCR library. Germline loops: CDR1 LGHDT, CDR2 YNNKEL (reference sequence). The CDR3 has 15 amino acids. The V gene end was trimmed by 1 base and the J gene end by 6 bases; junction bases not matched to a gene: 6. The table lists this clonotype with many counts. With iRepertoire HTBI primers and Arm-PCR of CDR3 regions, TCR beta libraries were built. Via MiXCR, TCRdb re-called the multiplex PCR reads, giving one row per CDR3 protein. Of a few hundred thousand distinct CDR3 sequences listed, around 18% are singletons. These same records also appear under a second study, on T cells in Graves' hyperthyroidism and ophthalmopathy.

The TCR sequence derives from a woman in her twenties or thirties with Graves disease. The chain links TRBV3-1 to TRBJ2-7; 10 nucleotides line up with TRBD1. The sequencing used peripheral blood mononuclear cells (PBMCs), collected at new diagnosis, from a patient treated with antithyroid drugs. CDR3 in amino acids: CASSQGRDRGPEQYF. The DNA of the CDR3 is TGTGCCAGCAGCCAAGGCCGGGACAGGGGCCCCGAGCAGTACTTC.